The clone carrying this TCR beta chain showed up just a few times. Its specificity is not known. These data come from a study of identical twins. Overall study findings and caveats: Insertions were fewer in abundant cord blood beta clonotypes, whereas memory repertoires showed none of this pattern. With monozygotic twins, out-of-frame TCR alpha sharing exceeded what models estimated.

The CDR3 totals 21 residues. Trimming pared 0 bases from V and 0 bases from J, leaving 25 bases between. Germline assignment: CDR1 MNHEY and CDR2 SVGEGT. In TCRdb, the 5' RACE reads were re-called with MiXCR into one record per CDR3 protein. This sample has 690,000 or so distinct CDR3 sequences, with about 9.4% found just once. Only healthy Caucasians were enrolled as donors. These same records also appear under a second study, on yellow fever vaccine responses in identical twins. That study adds: Twins reportedly showed a vaccine T cell response that seemed partly convergent and partly personalized.

The receptor was derived from a woman between 18 and 29 years old in good health. The material sequenced was PBMCs. This chain connects TRBV6-2 or TRBV6-3 to TRBJ2-3; D is perhaps TRBD2 (6 bases). CDR3 protein: CASSYSRGTGTGAGSTDTQYF. The CDR3 nucleotides are TGTGCCAGCAGTTACTCGAGGGGTACGGGGACGGGAGCGGGCAGCACAGATACGCAGTATTTT.